The T cell receptor (beta chain) described here comes from a study of T cells in Graves' hyperthyroidism and ophthalmopathy. TCR beta CDR3 regions were amplified from RNA transcripts. A set of HTBI primers served as the primers for a first-round RT-PCR of the TCR CDR3. TCRdb re-called the multiplex PCR reads with MiXCR, one entry per CDR3 protein. The sample carries under 450,000 distinct CDR3 sequences, less than 20% recorded once. Unmatched junction bases numbered 20, after V lost 4 bases and J lost 8 bases. The CDR3 loop spans 18 amino acids. Germline CDR1 and CDR2: MNHNS and SASEGT. This clonotype was observed a few times.

The chain uses TRBV6-1 and TRBJ1-3; TRBD1 agrees at 7 bases. The origin of this receptor is a woman between 18 and 30 years old with Graves' hyperthyroidism. The sequenced sample was blood. In nucleotides, the CDR3 is TGTGCCAGCAGTGTTAAGACAGGGTCTCGAGTCTCTTGGGACACCATATATTTT. Its translation: CASSVKTGSRVSWDTIYF.